Below, 21 T cell receptor beta chains from the same sample are listed, as sequenced in a study of shared clonotypes between healthy human individuals. The method was immunoSEQ multiplex PCR; TCRdb's version includes in-frame clones alone and lacks a portion of them. The sample consists of some 2,500,000 clones, 85% to 95% of them appearing once. Sequencing was performed on naive CD4+ T cells from PBMCs. Subset given: CD45RA+ positively selected. The receptors shown here come from a man between 18 and 29 years old in good health. Some clones in this sample may be carry-over from other donors' samples.

The chain couples TRBV5-8 to TRBJ2-2; 7 bases agree with TRBD2. This CDR3 spans 15 amino acids. V shed 2 bases and J 3 bases; nucleotides not matched to a gene: 4. Germline V gene sequence: CDR1 SGHTS, CDR2 YDEGEE. This CDR3 is CASSFGLGDTGELFF. CDR3 coding DNA: TGTGCCAGCAGCTTTGGACTAGGGGACACCGGGGAGCTGTTTTTT.

The chain employs TRBV7-6 and TRBJ2-7; 7 nucleotides agree with TRBD1. Unmatched junction bases numbered 4, after V lost 5 bases and J lost 3 bases. This CDR3 region has 13 residues. Per the germline V gene, CDR1 is SGHVS and CDR2 is FNYEAQ. CDR3 nucleotides: TGTGCCAGCAGCACTCGACAGGGCTACGAGCAGTACTTC. Protein: CASSTRQGYEQYF.

This chain connects TRBV11-2 to TRBJ2-7; 9 bases map to TRBD1. Germline loops: CDR1 SGHAT, CDR2 FQNNGV. Trimming took 5 bases from V and 5 from J; bases not matched to a gene: 10. The length of the CDR3 is 15 residues. The CDR3 sequence: CASSPGPDRGHEQYF. CDR3 in DNA: TGTGCCAGCAGCCCCGGACCGGACAGGGGCCACGAGCAGTACTTC.

This chain links TRBV5-4 with TRBJ2-3; 8 nucleotides align to TRBD2. The V gene end was trimmed by 3 bases and the J gene end by 0 bases; junction bases not matched to a gene: 3. Germline CDR1 is SGHNT and CDR2 is YYREEE (reference sequence). This CDR3 is built from 15 residues. The CDR3 bases are TGTGCCAGCAGCTCGGGACTAGGGAGCACAGATACGCAGTATTTT. Its translation is CASSSGLGSTDTQYF.

The chain is built from TRBV27 and TRBJ2-7; D might be TRBD2 (5 bases). Germline assignment: CDR1 MNHEY and CDR2 SMNVEV (reference sequence). V was pared by 5 bases and J by 3 bases, with 17 bases between. The CDR3 has 15 amino acids. The CDR3 bases are TGTGCCAGCAGTCGGGATGGACGGCCAAGCTACGAGCAGTACTTC. Protein sequence: CASSRDGRPSYEQYF.

V and J are TRBV6-5 and TRBJ1-1, with D uncertain. Per germline, CDR1 MNHEY and CDR2 SVGAGI. This CDR3 is 14 amino acids long. Trimming took off 8 bases at V and 4 bases at J, with 17 bases between the two ends. The CDR3: CASFWQAGGTEAFF. As DNA, the CDR3 is TGTGCCAGCTTTTGGCAAGCCGGCGGCACTGAAGCTTTCTTT.

CDR3 sequence reads: CASSAGTSGFYEQYF. CDR3 nucleotides: TGCGCCAGCAGCGCGGGGACATCAGGTTTCTACGAGCAGTACTTC. This chain links TRBV5-1 with TRBJ2-7, with D perhaps given as TRBD1 or TRBD2 (6 bases each). The CDR3 is 15 residues long. CDR1 SGHRS and CDR2 YFSETQ come from the germline V gene. V dropped 4 bases and J dropped 3 bases, with 17 bases sitting between them.

The chain joins TRBV5-5 to TRBJ1-1, with a tentative D call TRBD1 (5 bases). The CDR3 spans 16 residues. Between the trimmed V and J ends, which lost 0 bases and 1 base, there was a span of 13 bases. Germline-derived CDR1 and CDR2 are SGHKS and YYEKEE (reference sequence). DNA for the CDR3: TGTGCCAGCAGCTTGGTGCCAGGCGGGGGGAACACTGAAGCTTTCTTT. Residues: CASSLVPGGGNTEAFF.

The J gene is TRBJ2-3, the V gene TRBV6-5; D possibly corresponds to TRBD2 (5 bases). Deletions cut 4 bases from V and 9 bases from J, with 14 bases between. Germline V gives CDR1 MNHEY, CDR2 SVGAGI. This CDR3 is 13 amino acids long. CDR3 sequence (DNA): TGTGCCAGCAGTTCCCCGGGTTCGGGGACGCAGTATTTT. Its translation is CASSSPGSGTQYF.

The genes are TRBV5-1 and TRBJ2-1; D is unclear. CDR3 length: 13 residues. Per germline, CDR1 SGHRS and CDR2 YFSETQ. V was clipped by 2 bases and J by 9 bases, with 12 bases between them. For the CDR3, the DNA is TGCGCCAGCAGCTTACGAACGGGCGGTGAGCAGTTCTTC. Its translation is CASSLRTGGEQFF.

V usage is TRBV11-2 and J usage is TRBJ2-7, with a possible D match to TRBD2 (6 bases). The CDR3 has 15 amino acids. Per germline, CDR1 SGHAT and CDR2 FQNNGV. The germline V and J ends were trimmed by 0 bases and 2 bases, with 11 bases remaining between them. The CDR3 DNA sequence: TGTGCCAGCAGCTTAGAGGAGGGTAGAACCTACGAGCAGTACTTC. It translates to CASSLEEGRTYEQYF.

The DNA for the CDR3 is TGTGCCAGCAGTGAAAATAGAAGGGGTGCTGAAGAGACCCAGTACTTC. It specifies CASSENRRGAEETQYF. The rearrangement uses TRBV25-1 and TRBJ2-5, with D possibly TRBD1 on 5 matching bases. Trimming took 2 bases from V and 3 from J, leaving 16 bases between them. Germline V gives CDR1 MGHDK, CDR2 SYGVNS. This CDR3 has 16 amino acids.

The genes are TRBV6-6 and TRBJ2-1; D is ambiguous. This CDR3 has 11 amino acids. Trimming pared 6 bases from V and 12 bases from J, leaving 12 bases between. The germline gives CDR1 MNHNY, CDR2 SVGAGI (reference sequence). In DNA, the CDR3 is TGTGCCAGCAGCCTCGAGAAGGGGCAGTTCTTC. This codes for CASSLEKGQFF.

The V and J genes are TRBV6-5 and TRBJ2-7; 11 bases are a match to TRBD2. Germline lookup yields CDR1 MNHEY and CDR2 SVGAGI. The V gene end was trimmed by 0 bases and the J gene end by 2 bases; junction bases not matched to a gene: 3. CDR3 length: 16 amino acids. The CDR3 DNA reads as TGTGCCAGCAGTTACTCCTCGACTAGCGGGACCTACGAGCAGTACTTC. Translation: CASSYSSTSGTYEQYF.

The chain has TRBV30 and TRBJ1-2; 8 bases line up with TRBD1. The CDR3 has 12 amino acids. The germline gives CDR1 GTSNPN, CDR2 SVGIG (reference sequence). The J segment lost 8 bases and the V segment lost 2 bases, leaving 4 bases of the junction unmatched. CDR3 protein: CAWSQGANGYTF. Written as DNA, the CDR3 is TGTGCCTGGAGTCAGGGGGCGAACGGCTACACCTTC.

With respect to this clone: Other DNA sequences in this sample translate to the same CDR3. The chain carries TRBV7-2 and TRBJ2-5; D remains unclear. Germline-derived CDR1 and CDR2 are SGHTA and FQGNSA. The ends were cut back, 1 base at V and 2 bases at J, with 5 bases in the middle. This CDR3 comprises 13 residues. The CDR3 reads CASSLVAQETQYF. In DNA form, the CDR3 reads TGTGCCAGCAGCTTAGTCGCGCAAGAGACCCAGTACTTC.

As concerns this clone: Other DNA variants within this sample encode the same CDR3. J is TRBJ2-7 and V is TRBV5-1, with D maybe TRBD2 (5 bases). Trimming shortened V by 0 bases and J by 2 bases, and 9 bases separated the two germline ends. The CDR3 runs to 14 residues. Germline V lookup: CDR1 SGHRS, CDR2 YFSETQ. CDR3 sequence: CASSLVGGPYEQYF. DNA for the CDR3: TGCGCCAGCAGCTTGGTAGGCGGGCCCTACGAGCAGTACTTC.

The CDR3 DNA sequence: TGTGCCAGCACCCACGGTGGGGTCAATGCGTGGATATATGGCTACACCTTC. Protein sequence: CASTHGGVNAWIYGYTF. This rearrangement joins TRBV7-9 to TRBJ1-2, with D unresolved. Germline V gene sequence: CDR1 SEHNR, CDR2 FQNEAQ (reference sequence). The CDR3 is made up of 17 amino acids. The ends were cut back, 7 bases at V and 5 bases at J, with 26 bases in the middle.

This clone came up a few times. The V and J genes are TRBV11-2 and TRBJ1-1; D is unclear. Germline CDR1 reads SGHAT; CDR2 reads FQNNGV. The V end was cut by 4 bases, the J end by 4 bases, with 7 bases between. This CDR3 has 12 residues. CDR3 loop: CASSSAGTEAFF. The CDR3 coding sequence is TGTGCCAGCAGCTCAGCAGGCACTGAAGCTTTCTTT.

The chain joins TRBV15 to TRBJ1-3; TRBD1 agrees at 8 bases. CDR1 and CDR2 from the germline V gene are LNHNV and YYDKDF (reference sequence). With 3 bases clipped from V and 4 bases from J, the junction kept 8 bases outside the gene matches. CDR3 size: 16 residues. The CDR3, as DNA: TGTGCCACCAGCAGTGGACAGGGAGCTTACGGAAACACCATATATTTT. As protein: CATSSGQGAYGNTIYF.

The chain combines TRBV5-1 with TRBJ2-1; D may be TRBD1 (5 bases). The germline V and J ends were trimmed by 5 bases and 4 bases, with 10 bases remaining between them. Germline loops: CDR1 SGHRS, CDR2 YFSETQ. The CDR3 covers 13 residues. The CDR3 DNA sequence: TGCGCCAGCAGGTCGACAGAGTACAATGAGCAGTTCTTC. This gives the protein CASRSTEYNEQFF.